A single sample gave rise to the 21 T cell receptor beta chains below, sequenced in a study of glioma-infiltrating T cells. Using RNA template, CDR3s of TCR alpha and beta were amplified with iRepertoire arm-PCR. TCRdb fed the multiplex PCR reads into MiXCR, producing one record per CDR3 protein. In the table there are roughly 350,000 distinct CDR3 sequences, 41% of which are singletons. Sample: glioma tissue, nonneoplastic brain tissue, or PBMCs (not recorded which). The receptor set was obtained from a human donor with low-grade glioma or glioblastoma, undergoing nonglioma brain surgery, or in good health (not recorded which).

There are many counts of this clonotype. The chain links TRBV6-1 to TRBJ1-1; D unresolved. The CDR3 consists of 13 residues. Germline V CDR1 and CDR2: MNHNS, SASEGT. The V and J ends lost 7 bases and 0 bases respectively, with 9 bases between them. CDR3 sequence reads: CASTPWMNTEAFF. For the CDR3, the DNA is TGTGCCAGCACGCCGTGGATGAACACTGAAGCTTTCTTT.

This clonotype was picked up a small number of times. The chain couples TRBV27 to TRBJ2-2; the D gene is possibly TRBD1 (5 bases). The germline V and J ends were trimmed by 2 bases and 4 bases, with 14 bases remaining between them. There are 16 residues in the CDR3. Germline V gene data show CDR1 as MNHEY and CDR2 as SMNVEV (reference sequence). CDR3 in DNA: TGTGCCAGCAGTTTAATAGGCAGGGTCAGCACCGGGGAGCTGTTTTTT. Translated, it gives CASSLIGRVSTGELFF.

A note on this clonotype: An end of the junction does not agree with germline; a read error may underlie this. The genes are TRBV18 and TRBJ2-7; 9 bases map to TRBD1. There are 15 residues in the CDR3. CDR1 is KGHSH and CDR2 is LQKENI in the germline V gene. In DNA form, the CDR3 reads TGTGCCAGCTCACCAGCCGGGACAGGGTTGTACGAGCAGTGCTTC. Translating it yields CASSPAGTGLYEQCF.

This clonotype showed up just a few times. The genes are TRBV20-1 and TRBJ1-3, with unresolved D. The ends were cut back, 4 bases at V and 0 bases at J, with 7 bases in the middle. CDR1 is DFQATT and CDR2 is SNEGSKA in the germline V gene (reference sequence). This CDR3 is built from 13 residues. The CDR3 region has the DNA TGCAGTGCTACTAGGTTCTCTGGAAACACCATATATTTT. This translates into CSATRFSGNTIYF.

V usage is TRBV7-2 and J usage is TRBJ2-5, with TRBD2 matching 14 bases. The germline gives CDR1 SGHTA, CDR2 FQGNSA. The V and J ends lost 5 bases and 4 bases, in that order; junction bases with no gene match: 6. CDR3 length equals 16 residues. As DNA, the CDR3 is TGTGCCAGCAGCCGGACTAGCGGGAGGTGGGGAGAGACCCAGTACTTC. Its protein is CASSRTSGRWGETQYF. Full variable domain (missing parts from reference TRBV7-2 and TRBJ2-5): GAGVSQSPSNKVTEKGKDVELRCDPISGHTALYWYRQSLGQGLEFLIYFQGNSAPDKSGLPSDRFSAERTGGSVSTLTIQRTQQEDSAVYLCASSRTSGRWGETQYFGPGTRLLVL.

The sample holds many counts of this clonotype. The V and J genes are TRBV7-2 and TRBJ2-5; 9 nucleotides agree with TRBD2. The CDR3 has 16 amino acids. Germline CDR1 and CDR2: SGHTA and FQGNSA. V lost 5 bases, J lost 8 bases, and 15 bases stayed unmatched. The CDR3 DNA reads TGTGCCAGCAGCCCCCCCCGGGCGGGAGGGGGGGAAACCCAGTACTTC. Protein sequence: CASSPPRAGGGETQYF.

The table lists this clonotype with a count of one. The genes are TRBV18 and TRBJ1-1, with D tentatively TRBD1 (5 bases). The CDR3 is 16 amino acids. V shed 5 bases and J shed 0 bases, with 16 bases lying between them. From germline, CDR1 is KGHSH and CDR2 LQKENI. The DNA for the CDR3 is TGTGCCAGCTCAGTAGCTCTGGGGCCAATGAACACTGAAGCTTTCTTT. This gives the protein CASSVALGPMNTEAFF. Full variable domain (missing parts from reference TRBV18 and TRBJ1-1): NAGVMQNPRHLVRRRGQEARLRCSPMKGHSHVYWYRQLPEEGLKFMVYLQKENIIDESGMPKERFSAEFPKEGPSILRIQQVVRGDSAAYFCASSVALGPMNTEAFFGQGTRLTVV.

For this clonotype: A much larger clone is a single base away; this may be a read error. J is TRBJ1-2 and V is TRBV25-1, with D possibly matching TRBD1 (5 bases). Trimming took off 2 bases at V and 0 bases at J, with 13 bases between the two ends. CDR1 MGHDK and CDR2 SYGVNS come from the germline V gene. The CDR3 loop spans 16 amino acids. The chain's CDR3 is CASSEPGTGANYGYTF. The CDR3 DNA is TGTGCCAGCAGTGAACCCGGGACTGGAGCTAACTATGGCTACACCTTC.

There are a few counts of this clonotype. The J gene is TRBJ1-1, the V gene TRBV29-1; no firm D call. Germline loops: CDR1 SQVTM, CDR2 ANQGSEA. This CDR3 comprises 17 residues. Trimming removed 6 bases from V and 0 bases from J, with 23 bases in between. The DNA of the CDR3 is TGCAGCGTCGCCCGGGCTCTAAGGAACCCATTGAACACTGAAGCTTTCTTT. As protein: CSVARALRNPLNTEAFF.

In this sample, this clonotype turned up many times. The chain couples TRBV24-1 to TRBJ1-5, with no clear D. Germline lookup yields CDR1 KGHDR and CDR2 SFDVKD. The V and J ends lost 2 bases and 6 bases respectively, with 4 bases between them. The CDR3 runs to 12 residues. In nucleotides, the CDR3 is TGTGCCACCAGTGATTCGAGTCAGCCCCAGCATTTT. Amino acids: CATSDSSQPQHF.

V gene TRBV7-9 combines with J gene TRBJ2-5; D possibly corresponds to TRBD1 (6 bases). Looked up from germline, CDR1 is SEHNR and CDR2 is FQNEAQ (reference sequence). V lost 1 base and J lost 3, with 18 bases in between. The CDR3 contains 17 residues. CDR3 loop: CASSLEVGAGVKETQYF. CDR3 DNA sequence: TGTGCCAGCAGCTTAGAAGTAGGGGCAGGGGTCAAAGAGACCCAGTACTTC.

This clonotype was seen a few times. The V and J genes are TRBV28 and TRBJ2-5, with a tentative D call TRBD1 (6 bases). Germline V gene data show CDR1 as MDHEN and CDR2 as SYDVKM. CDR3 length equals 13 residues. Trimming pared 10 bases from V and 4 bases from J, leaving 16 bases between. The CDR3 is CAIDLGAGETQYF. Here the CDR3 DNA reads TGTGCCATCGATCTGGGGGCAGGAGAGACCCAGTACTTC.

The chain's CDR3 is CSAPPGQGLAGVTDTQYF. DNA of the CDR3: TGCAGTGCTCCGCCAGGCCAAGGACTAGCGGGAGTAACAGATACGCAGTATTTT. This chain connects TRBV20-1 to TRBJ2-3, with TRBD2 identical over 13 bases. From germline, CDR1 is DFQATT and CDR2 SNEGSKA (reference sequence). The CDR3 covers 18 residues. With 5 bases clipped from V and 3 bases from J, the junction kept 14 bases outside the gene matches.

The chain couples TRBV19 to TRBJ1-5; D unclear. Trimming took off 3 bases at V and 10 bases at J, with 10 bases between the two ends. The germline CDR1 and CDR2 sequences are LNHDA and SQIVND (reference sequence). This CDR3 is 12 amino acids long. CDR3 sequence: CASSILESPQHF. The CDR3 DNA reads TGTGCCAGTAGTATCCTTGAGAGTCCCCAGCATTTT.

The chain is built from TRBV5-1 and TRBJ2-3; D possibly uses TRBD1 or TRBD2 (5 bases each). Trimming cost V 3 bases and J 6 bases, with 11 bases left between them. The germline CDR1 and CDR2 sequences are SGHRS and YFSETQ. This CDR3 is built from 13 residues. This CDR3 is CASSWGSPDTQYF. CDR3 DNA sequence: TGCGCCAGCAGCTGGGGGTCCCCGGATACGCAGTATTTT. Together with reference TRBV5-1 and TRBJ2-3, the CDR3 gives the full variable domain: KAGVTQTPRYLIKTRGQQVTLSCSPISGHRSVSWYQQTPGQGLQFLFEYFSETQRNKGNFPGRFSGRQFSNSRSEMNVSTLELGDSALYLCASSWGSPDTQYFGPGTRLTVL.

This sequence joins TRBV5-4 and TRBJ2-1, with D possibly being TRBD2 (6 bases). V was trimmed by 4 bases and J by 4 bases, leaving 15 bases between them. Germline lookup yields CDR1 SGHNT and CDR2 YYREEE (reference sequence). This CDR3 is 15 amino acids long. In DNA form, the CDR3 reads TGTGCCAGCAGCGAAACTAGCCGCCTTTACAATGAGCAGTTCTTC. Protein sequence: CASSETSRLYNEQFF.

This clonotype has only a few counts. The V and J genes are TRBV4-3 and TRBJ2-3, with 9 bases matching TRBD2. CDR3 length: 17 residues. Germline values: CDR1 LGHNA, CDR2 YSLEER. Trimming cost V 0 bases and J 5 bases; bases outside gene matches: 9. DNA for the CDR3: TGCGCCAGCAGCCAAGACAGACTAGCGGCTGACAGAGATACGCAGTATTTT. This sequence encodes CASSQDRLAADRDTQYF.

This clonotype was detected ten times or more. The V and J genes are TRBV28 and TRBJ1-1; D is unclear. The CDR3 contains 12 residues. The germline gives CDR1 MDHEN, CDR2 SYDVKM. V was clipped by 2 bases and J by 11 bases, with 12 bases between them. The CDR3 coding sequence is TGTGCCAGCAGTTTAAAATCCGGGGTGGCTTTCTTT. It yields the protein CASSLKSGVAFF. The full variable domain, rest sourced from reference TRBV28 and TRBJ1-1, is DVKVTQSSRYLVKRTGEKVFLECVQDMDHENMFWYRQDPGLGLRLIYFSYDVKMKEKGDIPEGYSVSREKKERFSLILESASTNQTSMYLCASSLKSGVAFFGQGTRLTVV.

Remarks on this clonotype: Possible read error: a much larger clone is one base away. The J gene is TRBJ2-1, the V gene TRBV15; D is perhaps TRBD2 (5 bases). The germline CDR1 and CDR2 sequences are LNHNV and YYDKDF (reference sequence). CDR3 length: 13 residues. The CDR3 nucleotides are TGTGCCATCAGCAGAGATATGGAGGATGAGCAGTTCTTC. Translating gives CAISRDMEDEQFF. The complete variable domain, with remaining parts taken from reference TRBV15 and TRBJ2-1, reads DAMVIQNPRYQVTQFGKPVTLSCSQTLNHNVMYWYQQKSSQAPKLLFHYYDKDFNNEADTPDNFQSRRPNTSFCFLDIRSPGLGDTAMYLCAISRDMEDEQFFGPGTRLTVL.

This clonotype was observed a few times. The chain recombines TRBV4-2 with TRBJ2-2; D is undetermined. CDR3 size: 15 residues. V lost 5 bases to trimming and J lost 2 bases, with 12 bases between them. Germline V gene sequence: CDR1 LGHNA, CDR2 YNFKEQ. In DNA form, the CDR3 reads TGTGCCAGCAGCTTAGGCCAGCCCAACACCGGGGAGCTGTTTTTT. Translated, it gives CASSLGQPNTGELFF.

The chain uses TRBV28 and TRBJ2-1; TRBD2 is a possible D gene (6 bases). The CDR3 length is 15 residues. Trimming stripped 6 bases from V and 1 base from J, with 13 bases between. Looked up from germline, CDR1 is MDHEN and CDR2 is SYDVKM. CDR3 region: CASSLVGTSYNEQFF. The CDR3, as DNA: TGTGCCAGCAGCCTCGTGGGGACTTCCTACAATGAGCAGTTCTTC.